The 29 T cell receptor beta chains given below trace back to one sample, sequenced in a study of blood T cells in healthy people across ages. Through a sample-barcoded 5' primer and a J-beta primer mix, a second PCR was run for roughly 6 to 12 cycles. TCRdb analysed the 5' RACE reads with MiXCR anew, one entry per CDR3 protein. The sample lists about 800,000 distinct CDR3 sequences; 25% were seen once. These data were likewise used in another study, on T cells of mothers and their children.

The specimen sequenced was blood. The source of these receptors is a boy younger than 18 in good health.

This clonotype has a handful of counts. This chain links TRBV7-9 with TRBJ2-1; D perhaps matches TRBD2 (6 bases). This CDR3 comprises 13 residues. V was pared by 1 base and J by 14 bases, with 15 bases between. Germline CDR1 SEHNR, CDR2 FQNEAQ (reference sequence). CDR3 in DNA: TGTGCCAGCAGCTTAGGCGCGGGGATAGTTGAGTTCTTC. As protein: CASSLGAGIVEFF.

This chain uses TRBV20-1 with TRBJ1-1; 9 bases line up with TRBD1. The trim removed 4 bases at V and 0 bases at J, leaving 3 bases unmatched. CDR1 is DFQATT, CDR2 SNEGSKA, per germline (reference sequence). The CDR3 consists of 14 residues. The CDR3 DNA reads as TGCAGTGCTAACGGACAGGGGTTGAACACTGAAGCTTTCTTT. Translation gives CSANGQGLNTEAFF.

This clonotype was counted only a few times. The chain carries TRBV5-5 and TRBJ2-5; 8 positions match TRBD1. The CDR3 consists of 15 residues. The V gene end was trimmed by 4 bases and the J gene end by 5 bases; junction bases not matched to a gene: 10. Looked up from germline, CDR1 is SGHKS and CDR2 is YYEKEE (reference sequence). Here the CDR3 reads CASSPQGAAWETQYF. CDR3 sequence (DNA): TGTGCCAGCAGCCCTCAGGGGGCAGCGTGGGAGACCCAGTACTTC.

V gene TRBV20-1 combines with J gene TRBJ1-5; the match to TRBD1 covers 7 bases. The junction had 8 bases not matched to a gene; V was cut back by 5 bases and J by 7 bases. Per germline, CDR1 DFQATT and CDR2 SNEGSKA (reference sequence). The CDR3 runs 13 residues. The CDR3 DNA follows: TGCAGTGCTCACGGACAGGTGGACCAGCCCCAGCATTTT. Translating it yields CSAHGQVDQPQHF.

This clonotype was recorded a few times. The chain is built from TRBV6-5 and TRBJ1-2, with TRBD1 matching over 8 bases. V lost 2 bases, J lost 6 bases, and 11 bases stayed unmatched. This CDR3 is built from 16 residues. Germline CDR1 is MNHEY and CDR2 is SVGAGI. CDR3: CASSYLQSGGGDGYTF. CDR3 in DNA: TGTGCCAGCAGTTACCTACAATCAGGGGGCGGGGATGGCTACACCTTC.

This clonotype was detected only a few times. V is TRBV14 and J is TRBJ1-1; D perhaps matches TRBD1 (5 bases). CDR1 and CDR2 (germline): SGHDN, FVKESK. The V end lost 5 bases, the J end lost 2 bases, and 15 bases lay between the germline ends. The CDR3 is 15 amino acids. The CDR3 reads CASSTAAGFNTEAFF. The CDR3 DNA reads TGTGCCAGCAGCACCGCGGCAGGGTTCAACACTGAAGCTTTCTTT. Full variable domain (remainder filled in from reference TRBV14 and TRBJ1-1): EAGVTQFPSHSVIEKGQTVTLRCDPISGHDNLYWYRRVMGKEIKFLLHFVKESKQDESGMPNNRFLAERTGGTYSTLKVQPAELEDSGVYFCASSTAAGFNTEAFFGQGTRLTVV.

V usage is TRBV20-1 and J usage is TRBJ2-5; the match to TRBD2 covers 15 bases. V trimming: 5 bases; J trimming: 4 bases; junction bases outside the gene matches: 5. The germline V gene encodes CDR1 DFQATT and CDR2 SNEGSKA (reference sequence). The CDR3 spans 15 residues. CDR3 DNA: TGCAGTGCTCCCCCGGGACTAGCGGGGGGAGAGACCCAGTACTTC. Its protein is CSAPPGLAGGETQYF.

CDR3 coding DNA: TGCGCCAGCAGCCAAGATAAAACAGGGAGCTATGGCTACACCTTC. Its translation is CASSQDKTGSYGYTF. This sequence joins TRBV4-1 and TRBJ1-2; TRBD1 is a possible D gene (6 bases). The V gene lost 0 bases and the J gene lost 4 bases, with 12 bases spanning the gap. Germline CDR1 MGHRA, CDR2 YSYEKL. The CDR3 is 15 residues long.

This clonotype occurred a few times. This chain uses TRBV6-1 with TRBJ2-2, with TRBD1 identical over 8 bases. Germline V CDR1 and CDR2: MNHNS, SASEGT. The V segment lost 1 base and the J segment 4 bases; nucleotides outside the gene matches: 2. The CDR3 consists of 15 residues. The CDR3 reads CASSEGQGITGELFF. The CDR3 DNA sequence: TGTGCCAGCAGTGAAGGACAGGGGATCACCGGGGAGCTGTTTTTT.

V is TRBV25-1 and J is TRBJ2-6; D might be TRBD1 (5 bases). Between the trimmed V and J ends, which lost 5 bases and 0 bases, there was a span of 17 bases. This CDR3 region has 18 residues. CDR1 and CDR2 (germline): MGHDK, SYGVNS. The CDR3: CASSPQGSRPSGANVLTF. Here the CDR3 DNA reads TGTGCCAGCAGTCCCCAGGGCAGCCGACCCTCTGGGGCCAACGTCCTGACTTTC.

This clonotype has more than one count but fewer than ten. J is TRBJ1-5 and V is TRBV24-1; D gene ambiguous. Deletions cut 4 bases from V and 5 bases from J, with 14 bases between. The CDR3 loop spans 15 amino acids. Germline V gene sequence: CDR1 KGHDR, CDR2 SFDVKD. The CDR3 DNA reads TGTGCCACCAGTGACTCCAGCCGGGGAGATCAGCCCCAGCATTTT. Translating it yields CATSDSSRGDQPQHF.

This rearrangement joins TRBV2 to TRBJ2-5; D is unresolved. The CDR3 runs 11 residues. V dropped 8 bases and J dropped 5 bases, with 9 bases sitting between them. Germline V gene lookup returns CDR1 SNHLY and CDR2 FYNNEI. The CDR3 DNA reads as TGTGCCAGCGACGGTCCGGAGACCCAGTACTTC. Encoded protein: CASDGPETQYF.

This clonotype has just a few counts. V and J are TRBV7-9 and TRBJ2-1, with 7 bases identical to TRBD1. The end of the DNA is better explained by TRBJ2-5, so the J call may be wrong. Germline V gene lookup returns CDR1 SEHNR and CDR2 FQNEAQ (reference sequence). The CDR3 contains 14 residues. For the CDR3, the DNA is TGTGCCAGCAGCTTAGGACAGGGCCTGAAGACCCAGTACTTC. This codes for CASSLGQGLKTQYF.

The CDR3 reads CASTPGQELEQYF. The CDR3 DNA is TGTGCCAGCACTCCAGGCCAGGAGCTCGAGCAGTACTTC. The chain couples TRBV6-2 or TRBV6-3 to TRBJ2-7; no clear D gene. V lost 7 bases and J 6 bases, leaving 16 bases between the germline ends. The CDR3 length is 13 residues. Per germline, CDR1 MNHEY and CDR2 SVGEGT.

V usage is TRBV24-1 and J usage is TRBJ1-2, with 12 bases identical to TRBD1. Germline V gene data show CDR1 as KGHDR and CDR2 as SFDVKD. Trimming cost V 4 bases and J 7 bases; bases outside gene matches: 3. The CDR3 is 14 amino acids. The CDR3 DNA reads as TGTGCCACCAGTGACTTGGGACAGGGGGCTGGCTACACCTTC. Its protein is CATSDLGQGAGYTF.

The V gene is TRBV20-1, the J gene TRBJ2-5; 9 bases align to TRBD1. Germline V gives CDR1 DFQATT, CDR2 SNEGSKA (reference sequence). The V segment lost 1 base and the J segment 1 base; nucleotides outside the gene matches: 4. The CDR3 runs 15 residues. CDR3 in DNA: TGCAGTGCTAGAGCACAGGGGGCGCCCCAAGAGACCCAGTACTTC. Residues: CSARAQGAPQETQYF.

The rearrangement links TRBV7-9 to TRBJ2-7, with D perhaps TRBD1 (6 bases). V was clipped by 5 bases and J by 1 base, with 12 bases between them. This CDR3 is 14 amino acids long. Germline V lookup: CDR1 SEHNR, CDR2 FQNEAQ (reference sequence). CDR3 amino acids: CASSPLTGSYEQYF. Written as DNA, the CDR3 is TGTGCCAGCAGCCCGTTGACAGGTTCCTACGAGCAGTACTTC.

V is TRBV29-1 and J is TRBJ1-1; 8 bases match TRBD1. Germline V gene sequence: CDR1 SQVTM, CDR2 ANQGSEA. This CDR3 contains 13 residues. V was pared by 7 bases and J by 3 bases, with 7 bases of the junction left unmatched. The CDR3 sequence: CSAHQGADTEAFF. The DNA of the CDR3 is TGCAGCGCCCACCAGGGGGCGGACACTGAAGCTTTCTTT.

J is TRBJ1-2 and V is TRBV7-9; 9 nucleotides agree with TRBD1. This CDR3 contains 15 residues. The J segment lost 6 bases and the V segment lost 5 bases, leaving 10 bases of the junction unmatched. Germline V CDR1 and CDR2: SEHNR, FQNEAQ (reference sequence). Written as DNA, the CDR3 is TGTGCCAGCAGCCAGCTCGGACAGGGGATTAATGGCTACACCTTC. Residues: CASSQLGQGINGYTF.

The chain couples TRBV6-2 or TRBV6-3 to TRBJ1-5; D is possibly TRBD1 (5 bases). The CDR3 covers 14 residues. The V gene's germline CDR1 is MNHEY and CDR2 SVGEGT. V lost 2 bases and J 6 bases, leaving 11 bases between the germline ends. The CDR3 bases are TGTGCCAGCAGTTACGCCGCAGGGCCTCAGCCCCAGCATTTT. Protein: CASSYAAGPQPQHF.

The chain links TRBV29-1 to TRBJ2-2, with D perhaps matching TRBD1 or TRBD2 (5 bases each). V lost 7 bases and J lost 4, with 10 bases in between. This CDR3 contains 12 residues. Germline CDR1 and CDR2: SQVTM and ANQGSEA. The CDR3 spells CSAPGTTGELFF. For the CDR3, the DNA is TGCAGCGCACCCGGGACCACCGGGGAGCTGTTTTTT.

This clonotype was recorded a few times. The chain combines TRBV4-3 with TRBJ2-1, with TRBD1 matching 8 bases. The CDR3 loop spans 18 amino acids. The germline V gene has CDR1 LGHNA and CDR2 YSLEER. Unmatched junction bases numbered 10, after V lost 3 bases and J lost 0 bases. The CDR3 sequence is CASSQAGQGRSSYNEQFF. DNA of the CDR3: TGCGCCAGCAGCCAGGCCGGACAGGGTCGGAGCTCCTACAATGAGCAGTTCTTC.

This rearrangement joins TRBV28 to TRBJ2-4; weak D call: TRBD1 (5 bases). Germline CDR1 and CDR2: MDHEN and SYDVKM. This CDR3 has 13 amino acids. Trimming shortened V by 6 bases and J by 6 bases, and 12 bases separated the two germline ends. Here the CDR3 DNA reads TGTGCCAGCAGCCAGGGCCCTTTAAACATTCAGTACTTC. This encodes CASSQGPLNIQYF. The full variable domain, completed using reference TRBV28 and TRBJ2-4, is DVKVTQSSRYLVKRTGEKVFLECVQDMDHENMFWYRQDPGLGLRLIYFSYDVKMKEKGDIPEGYSVSREKKERFSLILESASTNQTSMYLCASSQGPLNIQYFGAGTRLSVL.

This clonotype was found many times. V is TRBV29-1 and J is TRBJ2-7; D may correspond to TRBD1 or TRBD2 (5 bases each). The V end was cut by 7 bases, the J end by 3 bases, with 16 bases between. CDR3 length: 13 amino acids. CDR1 and CDR2 (germline): SQVTM, ANQGSEA. The CDR3 reads CSAHEGTDYEQYF. The CDR3 DNA follows: TGCAGCGCCCACGAGGGGACGGACTACGAGCAGTACTTC.

Remarks on this clonotype: Germline is not matched at one junction end, which may reflect a read error. The chain carries TRBV3-1 and TRBJ2-4; 7 bases map to TRBD2. Per germline, CDR1 LGHDT and CDR2 YNNKEL (reference sequence). This CDR3 has 11 residues. As DNA, the CDR3 is TGTGCCAGCAGCCAAGGCACGGGAGGAGTATTC. As protein: CASSQGTGGVF.

This clonotype was seen more than once but under ten times. V gene TRBV11-1 combines with J gene TRBJ1-2, with unresolved D. Trimming removed 2 bases from V and 4 bases from J, with 11 bases in between. Germline CDR1 and CDR2: SGHAT and FQDESV (reference sequence). CDR3 length: 14 residues. The CDR3 region has the DNA TGTGCCAGCAGCTTATCCAGGACCTCCTATGGCTACACCTTC. Its protein product is CASSLSRTSYGYTF. The whole variable domain, filled in from reference TRBV11-1 and TRBJ1-2, reads EAEVAQSPRYKITEKSQAVAFWCDPISGHATLYWYRQILGQGPELLVQFQDESVVDDSQLPKDRFSAERLKGVDSTLKIQPAELGDSAMYLCASSLSRTSYGYTFGSGTRLTVV.

This clonotype was observed a handful of times. The chain uses TRBV6-2 or TRBV6-3 and TRBJ1-5; a weak D match, TRBD1 (5 bases). The CDR3 is 15 amino acids. Trimming removed 6 bases at V and 0 bases at J, with 12 bases between. Per germline, CDR1 MNHEY and CDR2 SVGEGT. Here the CDR3 reads CASRGDFHSNQPQHF. The CDR3 nucleotides are TGTGCCAGCAGAGGGGACTTCCATAGCAATCAGCCCCAGCATTTT.

The chain recombines TRBV29-1 with TRBJ2-7; D might be TRBD1 (6 bases). With the DNA end fitting TRBJ2-1 better, the J assignment may be wrong. The CDR3 extends over 13 amino acids. Per the germline V gene, CDR1 is SQVTM and CDR2 is ANQGSEA. CDR3 DNA sequence: TGCAGCGTTGAAACAGGGTCTTACAATGAGCAGTTCTTC. Amino acids: CSVETGSYNEQFF.

The V and J genes are TRBV7-8 and TRBJ1-1; D unclear. The germline gives CDR1 SGHVS, CDR2 FQNEAQ. The CDR3 is made up of 13 amino acids. Trimming removed 5 bases from V and 4 bases from J, with 11 bases in between. CDR3 nucleotides: TGTGCCAGCAGCCCAAGGGTGAGCACTGAAGCTTTCTTT. It yields the protein CASSPRVSTEAFF.